One TCR beta chain is described in this entry. Its antigen is unidentified. The CDR3 is made up of 12 amino acids. Germline assignment: CDR1 MDHEN and CDR2 SYDVKM. V was pared by 4 bases and J by 10 bases, with 5 bases of the junction left unmatched. This sample was taken from a study of T cells in localized non-small cell lung cancer. Clones were sequenced by immunoSEQ multiplex PCR, and TCRdb holds only the in-frame ones, with some missing. Of 1,500 to 2,000 clones detected, around 20% appear once; the ten largest clones hold around a quarter. Findings and limits, study-wide: Tumor samples were not multi-region, leaving intratumor heterogeneity unexcluded. Out of the top 100 tumor clones, a median around 56 were seen in adjacent lung.

The origin of this receptor is a man between 40 and 70 years old with stage I lung adenocarcinoma. The genes are TRBV28 and TRBJ1-2, with 8 nucleotides matching TRBD1. The sample consisted of normal lung tissue next to the tumor, taken before any cancer treatment. Here the CDR3 reads CASSWGQVLYTF. DNA of the CDR3: TGTGCCAGCAGTTGGGGACAGGTTCTCTACACCTTC.